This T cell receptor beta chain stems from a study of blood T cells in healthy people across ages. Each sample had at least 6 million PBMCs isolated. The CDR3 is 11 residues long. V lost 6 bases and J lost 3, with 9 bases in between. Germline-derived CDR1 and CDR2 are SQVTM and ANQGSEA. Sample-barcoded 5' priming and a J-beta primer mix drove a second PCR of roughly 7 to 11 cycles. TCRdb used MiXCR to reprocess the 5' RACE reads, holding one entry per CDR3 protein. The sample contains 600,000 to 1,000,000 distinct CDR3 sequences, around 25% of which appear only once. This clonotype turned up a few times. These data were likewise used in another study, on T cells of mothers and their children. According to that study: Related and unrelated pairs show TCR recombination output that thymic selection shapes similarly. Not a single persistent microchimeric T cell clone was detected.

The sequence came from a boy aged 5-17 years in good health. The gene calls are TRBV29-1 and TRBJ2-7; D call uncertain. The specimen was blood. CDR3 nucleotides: TGCAGCGTCTACAAGGGCTACGAGCAGTACTTC. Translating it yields CSVYKGYEQYF.